Listed below are T cell receptor beta chains from one sample, sequenced in a study of identical twins. TCRdb recomputed calls from the 5' RACE reads with MiXCR, one row per CDR3 protein. Among 200,000 to 250,000 distinct CDR3 sequences listed, around 6.5% were seen once. These records were also assigned to another study, of T cells expressing NK-cell markers.

Sequences were obtained from CD8+ T cells sorted from blood. Receptors were obtained from a woman aged 18-29 years in good health. The CDR3 runs from the conserved cysteine through the conserved F or W. Fields, in order: J gene, clone size, V gene, D gene, CDR3 DNA, CDR3 protein. D genes are given only for firm matches. Not every row has a clone size; where given, it reads once, few, many or a size class.

>TRBJ1-2|NA|TRBV2|NA
TGTGCCAGCAGTGAAGCTGGGACCTATGGCTACACCTTC
CASSEAGTYGYTF
>TRBJ1-4|NA|TRBV11-2|NA
TGTGCCAGCAGCCTAGGACAGTCATTGTCGACTAATGAAAAACTGTTTTTT
CASSLGQSLSTNEKLFF
>TRBJ2-1|many|TRBV7-8|NA
TGTGCCAGCAGCCGATCCCAGTACAATGAGCAGTTCTTC
CASSRSQYNEQFF
>TRBJ2-2|NA|TRBV6-1|TRBD2
TGTGCCAGGACTTGGGAGACTAGCGGGTCCGGGGAGCTGTTTTTT
CARTWETSGSGELFF
>TRBJ2-5|few|TRBV7-2|NA
TGTGCCAGCAGCTTAGATACAGACCAAGAGACCCAGTACTTC
CASSLDTDQETQYF
>TRBJ2-7|NA|TRBV6-5|NA
TGTGCCAGCAGTAACAGGACACGGTCCTACGAGCAGTACTTC
CASSNRTRSYEQYF
>TRBJ1-6|few|TRBV6-1|NA
TGTGCCAGCAGTCCTCACCGGGGCAGGGAAGCGACACCCCTCCACTTT
CASSPHRGREATPLHF
>TRBJ2-3|few|TRBV3-1|NA
TGTGCCAGCAGCCCCAGGGGGGCTAGCGCGATTCTAGATACGCAGTATTTT
CASSPRGASAILDTQYF
>TRBJ2-7|NA|TRBV20-1|NA
TGCAGTGCTAGACCCTCCGGGACAACTAGGGGAAGCGAGCAGTACTTC
CSARPSGTTRGSEQYF
>TRBJ2-7|NA|TRBV15|NA
TGTGCCACCACAGGGGAATTCTACGAGCAGTACTTC
CATTGEFYEQYF
>TRBJ2-1|NA|TRBV6-2/TRBV6-3|NA
TGTGCCAGCAGCGCCGACAGCCGCGGGGAGTTCTTC
CASSADSRGEFF
>TRBJ2-7|few|TRBV7-9|NA
TGTGCCAGCAGCGCCCGGGACAAAAACCTTCTCCACGAGCAGTACTTC
CASSARDKNLLHEQYF
>TRBJ1-1|NA|TRBV12-3/TRBV12-4|NA
TGTGCCAGCAGTTATGTGAACACTGAAGCTTTCTTT
CASSYVNTEAFF
>TRBJ2-2|NA|TRBV6-1|TRBD2
TGTGCCAGCACGCGGGGGCGGGGGGGGAACACCGGGGAGCTGTTTTTT
CASTRGRGGNTGELFF
>TRBJ1-4|few|TRBV12-5|TRBD1
TGTGCTAGTGGTCTCGGACAGGGGGTTGAAAAACTGTTTTTT
CASGLGQGVEKLFF
>TRBJ2-4|many|TRBV12-3/TRBV12-4|NA
TGTGCCAGCGGTTCTAGCTTCTTAAACATTCAGTACTTC
CASGSSFLNIQYF
>TRBJ2-7|many|TRBV12-3/TRBV12-4|NA
TGTGCCAGCAGTTTCCAACACCGGGACATCTCCTACGAGCAGTACTTC
CASSFQHRDISYEQYF
>TRBJ2-1|many|TRBV12-3/TRBV12-4|TRBD2
TGTGCCAGCAGTTCGGGAGGACTCCCCAATGAGCAGTTCTTC
CASSSGGLPNEQFF
>TRBJ1-2|many|TRBV2|TRBD1
TGTGCCAGCAGTGAAGGACAGGGGATCTCTGGCTACACCTTC
CASSEGQGISGYTF
>TRBJ2-5|NA|TRBV6-2/TRBV6-3|NA
TGTGCCAGCAGTTTCACTTTCCGGGAGACCCAGTACTTC
CASSFTFRETQYF
>TRBJ2-3|NA|TRBV13|NA
TGTGCCAGCAGCCCCGCCGGGACTCAGAGCGATACGCAGTATTTT
CASSPAGTQSDTQYF
>TRBJ1-5|NA|TRBV12-3/TRBV12-4|NA
TGTGCCAGCAGTTACCAGGACTTGTTTCAGCCCCAGCATTTT
CASSYQDLFQPQHF
>TRBJ2-1|NA|TRBV29-1|NA
TGCAGCGTTTGGGTGGATGAGCAGTTCTTC
CSVWVDEQFF
>TRBJ1-2|NA|TRBV5-6|NA
TGTGCCAGCAGCTTAGGCGACTTAGCTAACTATGGCTACACCTTC
CASSLGDLANYGYTF